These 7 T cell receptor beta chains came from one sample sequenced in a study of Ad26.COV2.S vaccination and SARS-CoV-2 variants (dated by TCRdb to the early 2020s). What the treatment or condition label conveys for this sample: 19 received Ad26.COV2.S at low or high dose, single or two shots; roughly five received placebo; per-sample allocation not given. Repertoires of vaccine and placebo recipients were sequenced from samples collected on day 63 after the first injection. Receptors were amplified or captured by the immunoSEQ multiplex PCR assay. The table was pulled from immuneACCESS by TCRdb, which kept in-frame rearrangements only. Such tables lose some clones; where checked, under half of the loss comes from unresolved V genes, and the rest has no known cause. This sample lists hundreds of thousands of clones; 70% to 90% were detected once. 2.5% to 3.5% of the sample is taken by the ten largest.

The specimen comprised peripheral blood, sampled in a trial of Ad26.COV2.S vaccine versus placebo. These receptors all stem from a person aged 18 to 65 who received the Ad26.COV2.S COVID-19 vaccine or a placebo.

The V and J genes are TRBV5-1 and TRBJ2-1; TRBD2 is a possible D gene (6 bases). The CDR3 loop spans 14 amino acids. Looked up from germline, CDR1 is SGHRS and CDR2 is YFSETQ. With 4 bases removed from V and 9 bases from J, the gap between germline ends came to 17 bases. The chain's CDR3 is CASSPGVDLAEQFF. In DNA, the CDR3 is TGCGCCAGCAGCCCGGGGGTAGATTTGGCTGAGCAGTTCTTC.

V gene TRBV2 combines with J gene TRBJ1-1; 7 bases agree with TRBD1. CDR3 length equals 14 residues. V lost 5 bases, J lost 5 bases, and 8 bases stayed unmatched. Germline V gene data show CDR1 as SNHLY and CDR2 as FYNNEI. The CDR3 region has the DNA TGTGCCAGCAGTAATAACAGGGGAAGGACTGAAGCTTTCTTT. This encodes CASSNNRGRTEAFF.

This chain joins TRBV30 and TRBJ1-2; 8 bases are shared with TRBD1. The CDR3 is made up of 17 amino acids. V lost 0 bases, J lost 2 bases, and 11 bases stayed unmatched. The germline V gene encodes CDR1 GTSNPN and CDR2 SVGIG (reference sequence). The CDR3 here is CAWSVRGRDGGNYGYTF. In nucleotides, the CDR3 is TGTGCCTGGAGTGTCAGGGGGCGCGATGGAGGCAACTATGGCTACACCTTC.

CDR3 sequence (DNA): TGTGCCAGTAAAAAACGGACTAGCGGGACCACAGATACGCAGTATTTT. Translated, it gives CASKKRTSGTTDTQYF. This chain links TRBV19 with TRBJ2-3, with 12 bases matching TRBD2. Germline CDR1 reads LNHDA; CDR2 reads SQIVND (reference sequence). The CDR3 loop spans 16 amino acids. Losses at the gene ends were 7 bases for V and 2 bases for J; bases not matched to a gene: 7.

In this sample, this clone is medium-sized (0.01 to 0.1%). The CDR3 protein is CASSQEERGATNEQYF. CDR3 nucleotides: TGCGCCAGCAGCCAAGAGGAGCGGGGCGCTACCAACGAGCAGTACTTC. The chain couples TRBV4-1 to TRBJ2-7; TRBD2 agrees at 7 bases. The V and J ends lost 0 bases and 5 bases, in that order; junction bases with no gene match: 10. CDR1 is MGHRA, CDR2 YSYEKL, per germline. The CDR3 runs to 16 residues.

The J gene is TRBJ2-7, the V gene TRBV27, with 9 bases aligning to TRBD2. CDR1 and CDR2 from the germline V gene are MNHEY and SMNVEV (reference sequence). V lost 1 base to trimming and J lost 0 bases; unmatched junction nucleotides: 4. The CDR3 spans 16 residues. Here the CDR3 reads CASSLYVTSGSYEQYF. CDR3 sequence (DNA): TGTGCCAGCAGTTTATATGTGACTAGCGGCTCCTACGAGCAGTACTTC.

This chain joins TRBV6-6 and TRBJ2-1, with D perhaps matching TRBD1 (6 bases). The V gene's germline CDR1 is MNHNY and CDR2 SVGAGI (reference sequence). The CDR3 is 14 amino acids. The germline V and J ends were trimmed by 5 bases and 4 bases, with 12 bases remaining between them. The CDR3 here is CASSQTDRYNEQFF. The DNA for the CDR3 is TGTGCCAGCAGTCAAACCGACAGGTACAATGAGCAGTTCTTC.